A single T cell receptor (beta chain) is shown here with its context. Its antigen remains unknown. The CDR3 is 17 residues long. With 5 bases clipped from V and 2 bases from J, the junction kept 12 bases outside the gene matches. Germline-derived CDR1 and CDR2 are SGHVS and FQNEAQ. The data were obtained in a study of PD-1 blockade in classical Hodgkin lymphoma. Regarding the study as a whole: There remain no defined causes for the repertoire differences, which possibly reflect disease activity or prior therapy. The study reported lower baseline TCR diversity in newly diagnosed patients than in healthy donors.

Specified time point: newly diagnosed, previously untreated cHL patient sample. PBMCs representing newly diagnosed, untreated classical Hodgkin lymphoma functioned as the comparison. Some clones are missing from TCRdb's copy, which holds only in-frame ones; the method was immunoSEQ multiplex PCR. The table lists roughly 70,000 clones, 85% to 95% of them singletons. The chain carries TRBV7-8 and TRBJ1-5, with TRBD1 matching 7 bases. Sequenced sample: peripheral blood mononuclear cells (PBMCs). This receptor was taken from a human donor with classical Hodgkin lymphoma. CDR3 protein: CASSPIGGGTGNQPQHF. CDR3 bases: TGTGCCAGCAGCCCGATCGGGGGGGGGACAGGCAATCAGCCCCAGCATTTT.